This TCR beta chain was profiled in a study of CXCR3-negative and CXCR3-positive naive CD8 T cells. With respect to this clonotype: Its antigen is unidentified.

Study-wide results and limits: Naive CXCR3-negative cells resembled naive CXCR3-positive cells in TRBV-TRBJ usage; memory cells differed. Memory CD8+ T cell repertoires were far less diverse than both naive subsets.

Looked up from germline, CDR1 is MGHRA and CDR2 is YSYEKL. This CDR3 is built from 14 residues. The authors prepared UMI-labeled TRB cDNA libraries by 5' RACE. TCRdb re-analyzed the 5' RACE reads; it lists each CDR3 protein once, without DNA. Its table records tens of thousands of distinct CDR3 sequences. The sequencing input was memory CD8+ T cells from blood. The clonotype originates from a human donor in good health. Some clones in this sample may be carry-over from other donors' samples. V and J are TRBV4-1 and TRBJ2-7. The CDR3 is CASSQVYTTYEQYF.